The sequence of this TCR beta chain was determined in a study of CD8 T cells in ankylosing spondylitis. The CDR3 extends over 13 amino acids. Deletions cut 1 base from V and 2 bases from J, with 9 bases between. In germline, CDR1 is SQVTM, CDR2 ANQGSEA. This clonotype was counted many times. In making TCR beta libraries, quantitative 5'-RACE with molecular barcodes was used. One entry per CDR3 protein, called by TCRdb with MiXCR from the 5' RACE reads. The table lists about 320,000 distinct CDR3 sequences, 11% of them singletons, with 8% to 9.5% in the top ten. V usage is TRBV29-1 and J usage is TRBJ2-7; no clear D. The TCR comes from a female donor with ankylosing spondylitis or in good health (not recorded which). Sequenced sample: blood, either unsorted or a sorted T cell fraction (not recorded which). Written as DNA, the CDR3 is TGCAGCGTTGAAGGGAACGGTACCTACGAGCAGTACTTC. Its translation: CSVEGNGTYEQYF.